This T cell receptor (beta chain) was documented in a study of blood T cell repertoires in COVID-19. About the research overall: The United States, Italy and Spain provided the acute and convalescent COVID-19 samples. The analysed material was cDNA or gDNA that came from T cells, B-cell-depleted T cells, or PBMCs.

This clone was observed a handful of times. The junction differs from germline at one of its ends, possibly a read error. Authors' methods: Estimation of nucleated cell counts relied on the amplification of reference gene primers. Profiled with immunoSEQ multiplex PCR; TCRdb holds only in-frame clones, not every one. D and trimming come from the DNA, and the V and J calls and clone size come from that table. Of some 200,000 clones in the sample, approximately 84% are singletons; the top ten hold 6% to 8.5%. The CDR3 loop spans 15 amino acids. The germline CDR1 and CDR2 sequences are MNHNS and SASEGT. The TCR was taken from a woman aged 50 to 65 with active or convalescent COVID-19. Specimen: peripheral blood. The chain is built from TRBV6-1 and TRBJ1-5; the D is unclear. The CDR3 reads CASSQAAGGNQPQHF. Here the CDR3 DNA reads TGTGCCAGCAGTCAAGCGGCCGGGGGCAATCAGCCCCAGCATTTT.